The text below deals with one T cell receptor beta chain. What it binds is not known. These data originate in a study of shared clonotypes between healthy human individuals. Study-wide points: Memory subsets generally showed smaller estimated richness than naive subsets did. Shared clonotypes across all four donors exceeded non-shared ones in generation probability. Sharing across a few donors was seen in about 5% of naive CD4 clonotypes.

The method was immunoSEQ multiplex PCR; TCRdb's version includes in-frame clones alone and lacks a portion of them. This table has about 110,000 clones, 67% appearing once. Germline values: CDR1 SGHVS, CDR2 FQNEAQ. This CDR3 spans 17 amino acids. The V gene lost 5 bases and the J gene lost 0 bases, with 17 bases spanning the gap. The CD8 memory fraction combined CD45RO+ cells with TemRA cells (CCR7-negative CD45RA+). The receptor was derived from a woman in her 30s in good health. The V gene is TRBV7-8, the J gene TRBJ2-1; maybe TRBD2 (7 bases). Sample: memory CD8+ T cells sorted from blood. Sample subset: CD45RO+ cells pooled with CCR7-negative TemRA cells. Written as DNA, the CDR3 is TGTGCCAGCAGCCTAGGGGGGGAGGAGAGCTCCTACAATGAGCAGTTCTTC. Protein product: CASSLGGEESSYNEQFF.